Below are 29 T cell receptor beta chains sequenced from a single sample in a study of OX40 agonist ivuxolimab in advanced cancers. Data came from immunoSEQ multiplex PCR; TCRdb stores just in-frame clones and leaves some out. Of around 30,000 clones in the sample, over 75% are singletons; the top ten hold approximately 24%. Source: CD4+ or CD8+ T cells sorted from blood, taken in a trial of the OX40 agonist ivuxolimab. These receptors were taken from an adult with an advanced solid tumor such as melanoma, head and neck, liver or kidney cancer.

The V call is TRBV4-2, the J call TRBJ1-1; unclear D gene. The CDR3 runs 15 residues. The germline gives CDR1 LGHNA, CDR2 YNFKEQ. Trimming stripped 0 bases from V and 1 base from J, with 9 bases between. This CDR3 is CASSQDNWGNTEAFF. The CDR3 nucleotides are TGTGCCAGCAGCCAAGATAATTGGGGGAACACTGAAGCTTTCTTT.

The sample holds one count of this clone. This chain connects TRBV7-2 to TRBJ2-7, with unresolved D. Germline V gene lookup returns CDR1 SGHTA and CDR2 FQGNSA. The CDR3 runs to 17 residues. V was cut by 5 bases and J by 3 bases, with 23 bases left in between. This CDR3 is CASSEMVVLGDFYEQYF. CDR3 DNA: TGTGCCAGCAGCGAAATGGTGGTCTTAGGAGATTTCTACGAGCAGTACTTC.

V is TRBV30 and J is TRBJ1-2; possibly TRBD1 for D (6 bases). The CDR3 loop spans 14 amino acids. Germline-derived CDR1 and CDR2 are GTSNPN and SVGIG (reference sequence). Trimming cost V 7 bases and J 0 bases, with 15 bases left between them. CDR3 sequence (DNA): TGTGCCTCCATGAGGACAGCTTCTAACTATGGCTACACCTTC. This codes for CASMRTASNYGYTF.

V is TRBV4-1 and J is TRBJ2-7; D is perhaps TRBD1 (6 bases). From germline, CDR1 is MGHRA and CDR2 YSYEKL. Between the trimmed V and J ends, which lost 3 bases and 5 bases, there was a span of 17 bases. The CDR3 consists of 15 residues. CDR3 sequence: CASSHPDRTWHEQYF. The CDR3 DNA follows: TGCGCCAGCAGCCATCCGGACAGAACCTGGCACGAGCAGTACTTC.

The J gene is TRBJ1-2, the V gene TRBV27; D might be TRBD1 (5 bases). In germline, CDR1 is MNHEY, CDR2 SMNVEV (reference sequence). Trimming removed 5 bases at V and 2 bases at J, with 12 bases between. CDR3 length: 14 residues. CDR3 in amino acids: CASSPTGRNYGYTF. CDR3 coding DNA: TGTGCCAGCAGTCCAACGGGACGGAACTATGGCTACACCTTC.

CDR3 coding DNA: TGTGCCAGCAGCGTTTACACCCAGGGTTGGCTAGCGGACGACAATGAGCAGTTCTTC. Translation: CASSVYTQGWLADDNEQFF. The rearrangement links TRBV9 to TRBJ2-1; TRBD2 agrees at 7 bases. This CDR3 is built from 19 residues. Germline CDR1 SGDLS, CDR2 YYNGEE. Trimming at V came to 2 bases and at J to 5 bases, leaving 19 bases not matched to a gene.

J is TRBJ2-2 and V is TRBV4-1; 11 nucleotides agree with TRBD2. The CDR3 is 17 amino acids. V lost 2 bases, J lost 7 bases, and 9 bases stayed unmatched. Germline lookup yields CDR1 MGHRA and CDR2 YSYEKL. The CDR3 region has the DNA TGCGCCAGCAGCCAATCGACTAGCGGGATCGTCGGCGGGGAGCTGTTTTTT. It encodes CASSQSTSGIVGGELFF.

This clone is medium-sized. V is TRBV5-8 and J is TRBJ2-5; the D gene is possibly TRBD2 (5 bases). CDR1 is SGHTS, CDR2 YDEGEE, per germline. V lost 2 bases and J 5 bases, leaving 13 bases between the germline ends. The CDR3 is 14 residues long. The chain's CDR3 is CASSFGEGPETQYF. CDR3 sequence (DNA): TGTGCCAGCAGCTTTGGTGAGGGCCCGGAGACCCAGTACTTC.

This clone showed up just once. The CDR3 DNA sequence: TGTGCCAGCAGCTCGTCAGGGGGGGATGTGTACACTGAAGCTTTCTTT. Its translation: CASSSSGGDVYTEAFF. The chain is built from TRBV5-8 and TRBJ1-1; 7 nucleotides match TRBD1. The CDR3 is made up of 16 amino acids. Germline CDR1 SGHTS, CDR2 YDEGEE. The V and J ends lost 3 bases and 3 bases, in that order; junction bases with no gene match: 11.

This chain joins TRBV15 and TRBJ2-7; D is unclear. V was shortened by 0 bases and J by 3 bases, with 15 bases between the two germline ends. This CDR3 is 16 amino acids long. The germline V gene encodes CDR1 LNHNV and CDR2 YYDKDF (reference sequence). CDR3 sequence reads: CATSRDAEFVGYEQYF. CDR3 in DNA: TGTGCCACCAGCAGAGATGCCGAGTTCGTCGGCTACGAGCAGTACTTC.

V gene TRBV5-6 combines with J gene TRBJ1-2; a possible D gene is TRBD1 (6 bases). The CDR3 extends over 17 amino acids. Germline lookup yields CDR1 SGHDT and CDR2 YYEEEE. The V and J ends lost 6 bases and 3 bases respectively, with 24 bases between them. The CDR3 is CASTGPGQQYPDYGYTF. The CDR3 region has the DNA TGTGCCAGCACAGGGCCCGGACAGCAGTACCCTGACTATGGCTACACCTTC.

The chain has TRBV6-1 and TRBJ2-3; TRBD2 matches at 8 bases. From germline, CDR1 is MNHNS and CDR2 SASEGT. This CDR3 has 16 residues. V shed 2 bases and J 2 bases; nucleotides not matched to a gene: 6. The CDR3 here is CASSEFPGGITDTQYF. In DNA form, the CDR3 reads TGTGCCAGCAGTGAATTTCCGGGAGGGATCACAGATACGCAGTATTTT.

This rearrangement joins TRBV6-1 to TRBJ2-2, with D hard to call. Per the germline V gene, CDR1 is MNHNS and CDR2 is SASEGT. Trimming took off 8 bases at V and 3 bases at J, with 10 bases between the two ends. CDR3 size: 13 residues. The CDR3 region is CASALDYTGELFF. The CDR3 nucleotides read TGTGCCAGCGCTCTAGACTACACCGGGGAGCTGTTTTTT.

This chain links TRBV4-1 with TRBJ2-5; TRBD1 is a possible D gene (5 bases). The CDR3 is made up of 16 amino acids. The V and J ends lost 1 base and 5 bases respectively, with 17 bases between them. Per the germline V gene, CDR1 is MGHRA and CDR2 is YSYEKL. CDR3 protein: CASSQGVQGMGETQYF. CDR3 DNA sequence: TGCGCCAGCAGCCAAGGCGTCCAGGGTATGGGGGAGACCCAGTACTTC.

CDR3 loop: CASSYLHMAGGPRELFF. The CDR3 DNA follows: TGTGCCAGCAGCTACCTCCACATGGCGGGAGGGCCCCGGGAGCTGTTTTTT. V usage is TRBV28 and J usage is TRBJ2-2; TRBD2 agrees at 9 bases. The trim removed 6 bases at V and 9 bases at J, leaving 17 bases unmatched. The CDR3 is made up of 17 amino acids. The V gene's germline CDR1 is MDHEN and CDR2 SYDVKM.

The chain employs TRBV25-1 and TRBJ2-1; no clear D. This CDR3 is built from 14 residues. Trimming pared 4 bases from V and 4 bases from J, leaving 11 bases between. Germline lookup yields CDR1 MGHDK and CDR2 SYGVNS. The CDR3 reads CASSGTGPYNEQFF. As DNA, the CDR3 is TGTGCCAGCAGTGGAACGGGCCCTTACAATGAGCAGTTCTTC.

V is TRBV7-2 and J is TRBJ2-1, with 9 bases matching TRBD1. With 3 bases clipped from V and 8 bases from J, the junction kept 5 bases outside the gene matches. CDR1 is SGHTA and CDR2 is FQGNSA in the germline V gene. The CDR3 spans 14 residues. This chain's CDR3 is CASSFSQGAYEQFF. The DNA of the CDR3 is TGTGCCAGCAGCTTTTCACAGGGGGCATATGAGCAGTTCTTC.

The genes are TRBV10-1 and TRBJ2-2, with TRBD2 as a possible D gene (6 bases). The CDR3 sequence is 22 residues long. Trimming took off 0 bases at V and 6 bases at J, with 32 bases between the two ends. The germline gives CDR1 WNHNN, CDR2 SYGVQD (reference sequence). DNA of the CDR3: TGCGCCAGCAGTGAGTCGAAATTAGGTCCTAGCGAAATGATACTCCTGTCCGGGGAGCTGTTTTTT. Its protein is CASSESKLGPSEMILLSGELFF.

This chain links TRBV27 with TRBJ2-3, with TRBD2 as a possible D gene (6 bases). The length of the CDR3 is 15 residues. CDR1 and CDR2 (germline): MNHEY, SMNVEV (reference sequence). V was cut by 8 bases and J by 5 bases, with 20 bases left in between. CDR3 sequence reads: CASGGLTDPKDTQYF. The DNA of the CDR3 is TGTGCCAGCGGCGGACTAACGGACCCCAAAGATACGCAGTATTTT.

Remarks on this clone: A much more abundant neighbour one base away suggests this may be a read error. The chain couples TRBV5-5 to TRBJ2-2, with 10 bases fitting TRBD2. Germline V gives CDR1 SGHKS, CDR2 YYEKEE (reference sequence). The ends lost 0 bases at V and 3 bases at J; junction bases unmatched: 2. There are 16 residues in the CDR3. CDR3 nucleotide sequence: TGTGCCAGCAGCTTGGGACTAGCGGGTGACACCGGGGAGCTGTTTTTT. Protein product: CASSLGLAGDTGELFF.

The chain is built from TRBV5-6 and TRBJ1-5; possibly TRBD1 for D (6 bases). Germline CDR1 and CDR2: SGHDT and YYEEEE. V lost 2 bases and J lost 7, with 13 bases in between. The CDR3 covers 14 residues. The CDR3 DNA is TGTGCCAGCAGCTTACAGGGAAGACGGCAGCCCCAGCATTTT. This codes for CASSLQGRRQPQHF. The full variable domain, with the rest looked up from reference TRBV5-6 and TRBJ1-5, is DAGVTQSPTHLIKTRGQQVTLRCSPKSGHDTVSWYQQALGQGPQFIFQYYEEEERQRGNFPDRFSGHQFPNYSSELNVNALLLGDSALYLCASSLQGRRQPQHFGDGTRLSIL.

The CDR3 DNA reads as TGTGCCATCAGTGAGTCCCAGACTAGGGGCTCCTACGAGCAGTACTTC. Amino acids: CAISESQTRGSYEQYF. V and J are TRBV10-3 and TRBJ2-7; D is perhaps TRBD2 (6 bases). The CDR3 is 16 residues long. V was pared by 0 bases and J by 0 bases, with 12 bases between. CDR1 is ENHRY and CDR2 is SYGVKD in the germline V gene.

The chain is built from TRBV7-2 and TRBJ2-7; 9 nucleotides line up with TRBD2. The CDR3 runs 17 residues. CDR1 SGHTA and CDR2 FQGNSA come from the germline V gene. V dropped 1 base and J dropped 6; count of bases not matched to a gene: 13. CDR3 nucleotides: TGTGCCAGCAGCTTAGTACGAACGGTAGCGGGAGTTTTCGAGCAGTACTTC. It codes for CASSLVRTVAGVFEQYF.

The rearrangement joins TRBV11-2 to TRBJ2-7; 7 bases line up with TRBD2. CDR1 is SGHAT, CDR2 FQNNGV, per germline. This CDR3 is 14 amino acids long. Trimming at V came to 8 bases and at J to 0 bases, leaving 7 bases not matched to a gene. Written as DNA, the CDR3 is TGTGCCAGCCTATCCGGGACTAACTCCTACGAGCAGTACTTC. Amino acid sequence: CASLSGTNSYEQYF.

The genes are TRBV19 and TRBJ2-1; TRBD1 aligns across 8 bases. This CDR3 region has 14 residues. V shed 7 bases and J 9 bases; nucleotides not matched to a gene: 11. Germline CDR1 and CDR2: LNHDA and SQIVND (reference sequence). The CDR3 loop is CASTPGRTGSEQFF. The CDR3 region has the DNA TGTGCCAGTACCCCTGGGAGGACAGGGTCTGAGCAGTTCTTC.

The chain carries TRBV27 and TRBJ1-4, with D perhaps TRBD1 (6 bases). CDR3 length: 15 residues. V gave up 5 bases and J gave up 1 base, with 11 bases separating them. Germline V gives CDR1 MNHEY, CDR2 SMNVEV (reference sequence). CDR3 sequence (DNA): TGTGCCAGCAGTCTACAACAGGGAACTAATGAAAAACTGTTTTTT. The encoded protein is CASSLQQGTNEKLFF.

This clone was detected only once. The chain employs TRBV4-1 and TRBJ2-1; TRBD2 aligns across 11 bases. There are 17 residues in the CDR3. The V and J ends lost 4 bases and 0 bases, in that order; junction bases with no gene match: 5. CDR1 is MGHRA, CDR2 YSYEKL, per germline. CDR3 sequence reads: CASSRGLAASSYNEQFF. In DNA form, the CDR3 reads TGCGCCAGCAGCCGGGGACTAGCGGCAAGCTCCTACAATGAGCAGTTCTTC.

The genes are TRBV4-3 and TRBJ2-7; 8 bases match TRBD1. CDR3 length equals 15 residues. Trimming cost V 4 bases and J 6 bases; bases outside gene matches: 11. The germline CDR1 and CDR2 sequences are LGHNA and YSLEER. The CDR3 DNA reads as TGCGCCAGCAGCCCAGGTCGGACAGGGTTATTCGAGCAGTACTTC. Translation: CASSPGRTGLFEQYF.

The chain has TRBV2 and TRBJ2-2; a possible D gene is TRBD2 (6 bases). Trimming left V 5 bases short and J 0 bases short, with 10 bases between. In germline, CDR1 is SNHLY, CDR2 FYNNEI. This CDR3 comprises 15 residues. The CDR3 spells CASSPGVANTGELFF. CDR3 nucleotides: TGTGCCAGCAGTCCGGGGGTTGCGAACACCGGGGAGCTGTTTTTT.